A selection of T cell receptor beta chains follows, all from one sample in a study of T cell repertoires in cytomegalovirus infection. No cognate antigen is known for these TCRs. TCRdb ran MiXCR on the reads and lists one entry per CDR3 protein. The table lists fewer than 1,000,000 distinct CDR3 sequences, 30% to 40% of them singletons. The material sequenced was cultured CD8+ T cells from PBMCs, taken from culture after CMV antigen stimulation. Every receptor here comes from a human donor in good health (CMV status not recorded). Some clones in this sample may be carry-over from other donors' samples. CDR3s include the opening cysteine and the closing phenylalanine or tryptophan.

V gene	CDR3 protein
TRBV20-1	CSALTQGNNYGYTF
TRBV7-6	CASSPGNGNQPQHF
TRBV7-8	CASSRGVWGYTF
TRBV14	CVSSQQGSYEQYF
TRBV7-9	CASSLQGNEQFF
TRBV7-6	CASSLYLAGGDTGELFF
TRBV27	CASSLSAGGISYNSPLHF
TRBV15	CATRARGSSEAFF
TRBV7-8	CASSRTGQSSYNEQFF
TRBV20-1	CSARDMAGDQPQHF
TRBV7-9	CASSAAGETQYF
TRBV4-2	CASSHGSSGGFSNEQFF
TRBV6-6	CASSYGRAAGYTF
TRBV7-6	CASSGQGSGNQPQHF
TRBV10-3	CAISGRQGKLDTEAFF
TRBV5-1	CASSLAPLGGDPPYALNTEAFF
TRBV4-1	CASSQAQESNQPQHF
TRBV5-4	CASSLWVGSTDTQYF
TRBV27	CASSPRNTDTEAFF
TRBV12-3/TRBV12-4	CASSFSTSVDSETQYF
TRBV27	CASSLTGRSNQPQHF
TRBV6-1	CASSKTGLNEQFF
TRBV6-5	CASSYSMNLERQETQYF
TRBV2	CASRTGVSSPLHF
TRBV7-9	CASYKFGELFF
TRBV12-3/TRBV12-4	CASSLASPGVGTEAFF
TRBV5-5	CANGALEGETQYF
TRBV28	CASSFRGSNQPQHF
TRBV7-9	CASSLEGTVDEAFF
TRBV19	CASQMTASNEQFF
TRBV6-2/TRBV6-3	CASKRPLGEQSF
TRBV12-3/TRBV12-4	CASMINTGELFF
TRBV7-2	CASSPTGTFYGYTF
TRBV6-2/TRBV6-3	CASSQDRSGGNQPQHF
TRBV6-5	CASSSVGPADEQFF
TRBV4-2	CASSQETGTATEAFF
TRBV28	CASSLSAGTSNEKLFF
TRBV7-9	CASSLVVTMNTEAFF
TRBV29-1	CSVSVGGSTDTQYF
TRBV3-1	CASSQLGLGNTEAFF
TRBV4-1	CASSQEAGSSGNTICF
TRBV12-3/TRBV12-4	CATSSGNTIYF
TRBV27	CASSFGESDTQYF
TRBV12-3/TRBV12-4	CASRITGENEQFF
TRBV12-3/TRBV12-4	CASSFIVGPANTGELFF
TRBV9	CASSVRSVGLSKTDTQYF
TRBV2	CASSPRGIPGYTF
TRBV6-5	CAVGPSGGAEFTDTQYF
TRBV5-6	CATALGRRYNEQFF
TRBV6-5	CASSYLPATNEKLFF
TRBV25-1	CASSEGTGSDNEQFF
TRBV7-6	CASSLPQQGRTRETQYF
TRBV12-3/TRBV12-4	CASSPWDYPNQPQHF
TRBV19	CASNSRDGNTGELFF
TRBV6-1	CASSESLVLMDTEAFF
TRBV7-9	CASSKGVQRGNNEQFF
TRBV7-8	CASSKYGGAGNEQFF
TRBV12-3/TRBV12-4	CASSRDRGGAYEQYF